The rows below give T cell receptor beta chains drawn from one sample of a study of identical twins. From the 5' RACE reads, TCRdb called clonotypes with MiXCR, one entry per CDR3 protein. Of more than 650,000 distinct CDR3 sequences in the sample, 6.1% are singletons; the top ten hold about 1.8%. Sequences were obtained from naive T cells sorted from blood. Receptors were obtained from a man younger than 30 in good health. Each CDR3 is given with its conserved first and last residue. Fields, in order: D gene, J gene, V gene, clone size, CDR3 protein, CDR3 DNA. The D gene is left open where the match is weak. Clone size is shown for a subset of rows, as once, few, many or a class of expanded clone.

-,TRBJ1-3,TRBV7-9,many,CASSPTGVDTIYF,TGTGCCAGCAGCCCTACGGGCGTTGACACCATATATTTT
TRBD1,TRBJ2-7,TRBV25-1,many,CASSELRTGGLYEQYF,TGTGCCAGCAGTGAATTGCGGACAGGGGGCCTCTACGAGCAGTACTTC
-,TRBJ2-6,TRBV30,-,CARSVSPTRANVLTF,TGTGCCCGGAGTGTAAGTCCGACCAGGGCCAACGTCCTGACTTTC
-,TRBJ2-1,TRBV7-9,many,CASSLGGQMYNEQFF,TGTGCCAGCAGCTTAGGCGGACAGATGTACAATGAGCAGTTCTTC
TRBD1,TRBJ2-2,TRBV24-1,-,CATSDFRGTGNTGELFF,TGTGCCACCAGTGATTTTAGGGGGACAGGTAACACCGGGGAGCTGTTTTTT
-,TRBJ2-3,TRBV12-3/TRBV12-4,many,CASSLALGVEGTDTQYF,TGTGCCAGCAGTTTAGCGCTGGGGGTCGAGGGGACAGATACGCAGTATTTT
TRBD2,TRBJ2-1,TRBV25-1,many,CASSESRLAGVNEQFF,TGTGCCAGCAGTGAATCCCGACTAGCGGGAGTAAATGAGCAGTTCTTC
-,TRBJ2-3,TRBV4-1,many,CASSQGEAVDTQYF,TGCGCCAGCAGCCAGGGGGAAGCGGTAGATACGCAGTATTTT
-,TRBJ2-1,TRBV5-1,-,CASSPHSSSYNEQFF,TGCGCCAGCAGCCCCCATTCCAGCTCCTACAATGAGCAGTTCTTC
-,TRBJ1-3,TRBV20-1,few,CSAVKDGDSGNTIYF,TGCAGTGCCGTTAAGGACGGAGACTCTGGAAACACCATATATTTT
-,TRBJ1-2,TRBV12-3/TRBV12-4,-,CASSLSTPYGYTF,TGTGCCAGCAGTTTATCTACACCCTATGGCTACACCTTC
-,TRBJ1-1,TRBV7-8,few,CASSNPISTGLAFF,TGTGCCAGCAGCAATCCTATTTCTACAGGGTTGGCTTTCTTT
-,TRBJ2-1,TRBV12-3/TRBV12-4,-,CASLRTDPGMYEQFF,TGTGCCAGCCTCAGAACCGACCCGGGCATGTATGAGCAGTTCTTC
TRBD2,TRBJ2-3,TRBV4-2,-,CASSQGGLAGGDTDTQYF,TGTGCCAGCAGCCAAGGCGGACTAGCGGGAGGTGACACAGATACGCAGTATTTT
TRBD2,TRBJ2-1,TRBV27,few,CASSLIAGEMNEQFF,TGTGCCAGCAGTTTAATAGCGGGAGAAATGAATGAGCAGTTCTTC
-,TRBJ2-3,TRBV27,many,CASSHYTDTQYF,TGTGCCAGCAGTCACTACACAGATACGCAGTATTTT
-,TRBJ2-2,TRBV11-3,many,CASSLGLQNSNTGELFF,TGTGCCAGCAGCTTAGGTCTTCAGAATTCGAACACCGGGGAGCTGTTTTTT
-,TRBJ2-6,TRBV7-9,-,CASSQQGTGANVLTF,TGTGCCAGCAGCCAACAGGGAACCGGGGCCAACGTCCTGACTTTC
-,TRBJ2-5,TRBV20-1,many,CSAILQGETQYF,TGCAGTGCTATTTTACAGGGAGAGACCCAGTACTTC
-,TRBJ2-2,TRBV30,few,CAWVGQLSPGELFF,TGTGCCTGGGTTGGACAGTTGTCTCCCGGGGAGCTGTTTTTT
-,TRBJ1-1,TRBV12-3/TRBV12-4,many,CASSFGGRTEAFF,TGTGCCAGCAGTTTTGGGGGGCGCACTGAAGCTTTCTTT
-,TRBJ2-4,TRBV27,many,CASSLVPELAKNIQYF,TGTGCCAGCAGTTTAGTTCCAGAGTTAGCCAAAAACATTCAGTACTTC
TRBD2,TRBJ2-2,TRBV5-1,few,CASSLMTSGGTGELFF,TGCGCCAGCAGCTTGATGACTAGCGGGGGCACCGGGGAGCTGTTTTTT
TRBD2,TRBJ2-1,TRBV20-1,many,CSGPSGTSSYNEQFF,TGCAGTGGGCCTAGCGGGACCAGCTCCTACAATGAGCAGTTCTTC
-,TRBJ1-5,TRBV6-1,many,CASSDLGINQPQHF,TGTGCCAGCAGTGATCTAGGAATCAATCAGCCCCAGCATTTT
TRBD1,TRBJ2-5,TRBV20-1,many,CSARKDRGQETQYF,TGCAGTGCTAGAAAGGACAGGGGGCAAGAGACCCAGTACTTC
-,TRBJ1-1,TRBV14,many,CASSQHIREAFF,TGTGCCAGCAGCCAACATATCAGGGAAGCTTTCTTT
TRBD1,TRBJ2-7,TRBV10-2,-,CASSESWTGQQYF,TGCGCCAGCAGTGAGTCGTGGACAGGGCAGCAGTACTTC
-,TRBJ1-2,TRBV12-3/TRBV12-4,few,CASSLGPGNYGYTF,TGTGCCAGCAGTTTAGGTCCTGGTAACTATGGCTACACCTTC
-,TRBJ2-1,TRBV30,few,CAWSVGGGLNEQFF,TGTGCCTGGAGTGTTGGTGGTGGGCTAAATGAGCAGTTCTTC
TRBD1,TRBJ2-7,TRBV20-1,few,CSAGDRSHEQYF,TGCAGTGCTGGGGACAGGAGCCACGAGCAGTACTTC
-,TRBJ2-5,TRBV27,-,CASSPLSSRETQYF,TGTGCCAGCAGTCCACTGTCCAGCCGGGAGACCCAGTACTTC
TRBD2,TRBJ2-1,TRBV11-2,few,CASSPARTSGRAYEQFF,TGTGCCAGCAGCCCCGCGCGGACTAGCGGGAGGGCCTATGAGCAGTTCTTC
-,TRBJ2-1,TRBV28,many,CASGATGLLNEQFF,TGTGCCAGCGGAGCTACGGGACTCCTCAATGAGCAGTTCTTC
TRBD2,TRBJ2-3,TRBV4-2,-,CASSPTGTSGRVADTQYF,TGTGCCAGCAGTCCGACGGGGACTAGCGGGAGGGTAGCAGATACGCAGTATTTT
-,TRBJ2-3,TRBV24-1,few,CATSDRTSTDTQYF,TGTGCCACCAGTGACCGAACTAGCACAGATACGCAGTATTTT
TRBD1,TRBJ2-1,TRBV10-3,many,CATEGTGPSYNEQFF,TGTGCCACTGAGGGGACAGGGCCAAGCTACAATGAGCAGTTCTTC
TRBD1,TRBJ2-3,TRBV10-3,-,CAISETRQGVSTDTQYF,TGTGCCATCAGTGAGACACGACAGGGAGTCAGCACAGATACGCAGTATTTT
-,TRBJ2-3,TRBV5-8,few,CASSLFGETDTQYF,TGTGCCAGCAGCTTGTTCGGCGAGACAGATACGCAGTATTTT
-,TRBJ2-3,TRBV11-3,few,CASCPTPELADTQYF,TGTGCCAGCTGTCCGACCCCGGAGCTAGCAGATACGCAGTATTTT
TRBD1,TRBJ2-1,TRBV18,-,CASSTGPGGLGNEQFF,TGTGCCAGCTCAACCGGTCCAGGGGGCTTGGGCAATGAGCAGTTCTTC
-,TRBJ2-3,TRBV29-1,many,CSVEGGPQYF,TGCAGCGTCGAAGGGGGACCGCAGTATTTT
-,TRBJ2-7,TRBV2,-,CASSASMGHRYEQYF,TGTGCCAGCAGTGCGTCAATGGGGCACAGGTACGAGCAGTACTTC
TRBD2,TRBJ2-7,TRBV27,-,CASSPRLGSGRVYEQYF,TGTGCCAGCAGTCCCCGCCTGGGTAGCGGGAGGGTCTACGAGCAGTACTTC
-,TRBJ2-1,TRBV12-5,many,CASGLERGQTLNEQFF,TGTGCTAGTGGTTTGGAAAGGGGCCAGACCCTCAATGAGCAGTTCTTC
-,TRBJ2-3,TRBV12-5,few,CASGLAPDSLGTQYF,TGTGCTAGTGGTTTGGCCCCAGACTCATTGGGAACGCAGTATTTT
-,TRBJ2-4,TRBV27,few,CASSPSRAKNIQYF,TGTGCCAGCAGCCCCTCCCGAGCCAAAAACATTCAGTACTTC
-,TRBJ2-2,TRBV5-1,-,CASSLADIQGTGELFF,TGCGCCAGCAGCTTGGCCGATATCCAGGGAACCGGGGAGCTGTTTTTT
-,TRBJ2-3,TRBV5-1,-,CASSTSQGSADTQYF,TGCGCCAGCTCAACCTCACAGGGCTCAGCAGATACGCAGTATTTT